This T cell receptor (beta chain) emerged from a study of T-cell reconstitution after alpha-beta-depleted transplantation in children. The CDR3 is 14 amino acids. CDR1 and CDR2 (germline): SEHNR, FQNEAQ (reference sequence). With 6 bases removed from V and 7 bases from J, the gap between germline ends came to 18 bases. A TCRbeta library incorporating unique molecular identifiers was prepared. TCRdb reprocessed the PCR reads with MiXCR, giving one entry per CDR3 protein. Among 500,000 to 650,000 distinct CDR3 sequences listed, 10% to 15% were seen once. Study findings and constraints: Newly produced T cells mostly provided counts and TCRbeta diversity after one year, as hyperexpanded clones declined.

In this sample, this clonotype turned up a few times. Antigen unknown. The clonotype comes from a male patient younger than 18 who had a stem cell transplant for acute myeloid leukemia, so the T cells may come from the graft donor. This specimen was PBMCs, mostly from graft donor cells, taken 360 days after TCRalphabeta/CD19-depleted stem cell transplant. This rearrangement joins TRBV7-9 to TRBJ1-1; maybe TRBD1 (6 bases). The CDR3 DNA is TGTGCCAGCAGGTATCAGGGGACTGTGGGTGAAGCTTTCTTT. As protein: CASRYQGTVGEAFF.